The rows below give T cell receptor beta chains drawn from one sample of a study of monozygotic twins with inflammatory bowel disease. TCRdb re-called the 5' RACE reads, yielding one record per CDR3 amino acid sequence without DNA. This table lists about 210,000 distinct CDR3 sequences. Sequencing input: blood. The receptors originated from a human donor with ulcerative colitis or Crohn's disease, or a healthy co-twin of an affected twin (not recorded which). CDR3s include the opening cysteine and the closing phenylalanine or tryptophan.

TRBV3-1	TRBJ1-3	CASSQFTGTTGNTIYF
TRBV5-1	TRBJ2-3	CASSLRTPTDTQYF
TRBV19	TRBJ2-1	CASSVFLGGQTQFF
TRBV7-9	TRBJ1-1	CASSFLNLNTEAFF
TRBV11-2	TRBJ2-5	CASSLGKETQYF
TRBV10-2	TRBJ1-1	CASSEDGNTEAFF
TRBV4-2	TRBJ2-1	CASSSGTGLSNKQFF
TRBV20-1	TRBJ1-4	CSARKMGATNEKLFF
TRBV27	TRBJ1-1	CASSWSRNTEAFF
TRBV7-3	TRBJ2-1	CASSPTGAYNEQFF
TRBV10-3	TRBJ2-5	CAISEGAGEETQYF
TRBV7-2	TRBJ1-2	CAQTRGSGTHYGYTF
TRBV20-1	TRBJ2-3	CSARRDGDTQYF
TRBV5-1	TRBJ1-1	CASSGRVNTEAFF
TRBV6-5	TRBJ1-2	CASSYGTQVVDGYTF
TRBV10-3	TRBJ2-7	CAISPGQVEYEQYF
TRBV18	TRBJ1-1	CASSPRGDRNTEAFF
TRBV12-3/TRBV12-4	TRBJ2-7	CASSFDNEQYF
TRBV5-1	TRBJ2-3	CASSSRAQGTDTQYF
TRBV27	TRBJ1-1	CASSRVGENTEAFF
TRBV29-1	TRBJ2-4	CSVAHTGNIQYF
TRBV3-1	TRBJ2-1	CASSQRGSARNEQFF
TRBV6-1	TRBJ1-4	CASSEGGLMGEKLFF
TRBV20-1	TRBJ1-1	CSASKYLTGQYMNTEAFF
TRBV6-1	TRBJ2-7	CASSPGQGLSYEQYF
TRBV20-1	TRBJ2-3	CSARVGGVTDTQYF
TRBV9	TRBJ2-3	CASSLGLAGNTQYF
TRBV2	TRBJ1-2	CASSELGPGLDYGYTF
TRBV5-1	TRBJ1-2	CASSLIGNYGYTF
TRBV20-1	TRBJ2-5	CSASSQGRPLEVTQYF
TRBV27	TRBJ2-5	CASRPTQGIRGETQYF
TRBV7-9	TRBJ2-3	CASSRGQGTSTQYF
TRBV27	TRBJ2-1	CASSRPGAYNEQFF
TRBV7-2	TRBJ2-3	CASSLGTAFTPTEYF
TRBV10-3	TRBJ2-3	CAISGTGGGTPDTQYF
TRBV13	TRBJ2-3	CASSDVSRRQYF
TRBV12-3/TRBV12-4	TRBJ2-5	CASSFAIGSGTVQETQYF
TRBV10-3	TRBJ1-1	CAISRDRNTEAFF
TRBV13	TRBJ1-6	CASSSGTVSSPLHF
TRBV10-3	TRBJ1-1	CAISEYGTGQGATEAFF